This TCR beta chain was sequenced for a study of blood T cell repertoires in COVID-19. Study background: The United States, Italy and Spain provided the acute and convalescent COVID-19 samples. Nucleic acid was either cDNA or gDNA, and it came from T cells, B-cell-depleted T cells, or PBMCs.

Germline CDR1 is MDHEN and CDR2 is SYDVKM. The CDR3 loop spans 16 amino acids. V lost 6 bases, J lost 1 base, and 8 bases stayed unmatched. Original handling: How many nucleated cells were present was estimated from reference gene primer amplification. Method: immunoSEQ multiplex PCR; TCRdb's copy keeps in-frame clones and lacks some. Clonal size and the V and J genes are those of that table, whereas D and trimming came from the DNA. The sample has around 39,000 clones; over 70% are singletons. The chain joins TRBV28 to TRBJ2-1; TRBD1 matches 8 bases. The sample consisted of peripheral blood. This receptor was obtained from a human donor in a cohort sampled during active COVID-19. The CDR3 DNA follows: TGTGCCAGCAGACAACAGGGGGGAATTTCCTACAATGAGCAGTTCTTC. Protein: CASRQQGGISYNEQFF.